The T cell receptor beta chain under discussion was sequenced for a study of circulating and synovial CD4+ cells in juvenile arthritis. Whole-study results and caveats: Overlap with synovium rose as more T cells were sequenced. Diversity here was lower than in bulk blood CD4 cells. Compared with bulk blood, circulating pathogenic-like lymphocytes shared substantially more CDR3 sequences with synovial T cells.

Libraries were prepared by immunoSEQ multiplex PCR; TCRdb keeps only in-frame clonotypes and omits some of them. The sample shows just over 35,000 clones, approximately 96% of them seen only once. For this clone: Its antigen is unknown.

This clonotype was obtained from a human donor with juvenile idiopathic arthritis. The sample taken for sequencing was CD4+ T cells from blood.

The CDR3 coding sequence is TGTGCCAGCTCACCACCGAGCGGGACCTACGAGCAGTACTTC. This codes for CASSPPSGTYEQYF. The chain combines TRBV18 with TRBJ2-7; 7 positions match TRBD2. The CDR3 loop spans 14 amino acids. Germline trimming cut 0 bases from V and 2 bases from J; bases unmatched to any gene: 1. Germline CDR1 and CDR2: KGHSH and LQKENI. Using reference TRBV18 and TRBJ2-7 for the parts outside the CDR3, the full variable domain is NAGVMQNPRHLVRRRGQEARLRCSPMKGHSHVYWYRQLPEEGLKFMVYLQKENIIDESGMPKERFSAEFPKEGPSILRIQQVVRGDSAAYFCASSPPSGTYEQYFGPGTRLTVT.